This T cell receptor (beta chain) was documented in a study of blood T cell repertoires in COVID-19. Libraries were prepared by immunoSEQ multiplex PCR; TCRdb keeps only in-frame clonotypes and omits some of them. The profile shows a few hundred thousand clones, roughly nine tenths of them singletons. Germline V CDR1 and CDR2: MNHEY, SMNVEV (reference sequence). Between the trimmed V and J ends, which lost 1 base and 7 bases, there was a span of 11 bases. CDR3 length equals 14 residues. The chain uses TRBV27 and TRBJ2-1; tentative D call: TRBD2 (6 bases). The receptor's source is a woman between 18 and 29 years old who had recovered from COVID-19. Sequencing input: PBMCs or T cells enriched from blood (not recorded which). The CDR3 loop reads CASSLWGVGNEQFF. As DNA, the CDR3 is TGTGCCAGCAGTTTATGGGGGGTGGGGAATGAGCAGTTCTTC.